Listed below are T cell receptor beta chains from one sample, sequenced in a study of cytomegalovirus exposure and HLA in healthy donors. Measured with immunoSEQ multiplex PCR; TCRdb has only the in-frame clones, and not every one. The table has about 200,000 clones, around 79% seen once. Source material: PBMCs. The receptors stem from a male donor in good health and CMV-seropositive. Both conserved end residues are trimmed from each CDR3. Each record gives: V gene, J gene, CDR3 length, CDR3 protein.

V: TRBV27; J: TRBJ2-1; length: 14; CDR3: ASSFLGSGDSNEQF
V: TRBV15; J: TRBJ2-2; length: 14; CDR3: AANFPGHLNTGELF
V: TRBV6-5; J: TRBJ1-6; length: 13; CDR3: ASSTRDRVNSPLH
V: TRBV6-5; J: TRBJ2-1; length: 13; CDR3: ASISLRAGRNEQF
V: TRBV6-1; J: TRBJ2-5; length: 12; CDR3: ASNLAGAQETQY
V: TRBV28; J: TRBJ1-5; length: 14; CDR3: ASSLPDGTVNQPQH
V: TRBV9; J: TRBJ1-6; length: 14; CDR3: ASSVSGGEHNSPLH
V: TRBV11-2; J: TRBJ1-1; length: 13; CDR3: ASSSRVRSNTEAF
V: TRBV30; J: TRBJ1-1; length: 13; CDR3: AWSGMRLRRTEAF
V: TRBV7-9; J: TRBJ2-1; length: 13; CDR3: ASSLVTQGNDEQF
V: TRBV4-1; J: TRBJ2-3; length: 15; CDR3: ASSQDPLTGSTDTQY
V: TRBV28; J: TRBJ1-5; length: 13; CDR3: ASSFLRGLQQPQH
V: TRBV7-8; J: TRBJ1-1; length: 15; CDR3: ASSPGQADLRKTEAF
V: TRBV27; J: TRBJ1-2; length: 11; CDR3: ASSSSGGYGYT
V: TRBV10-2; J: TRBJ2-7; length: 10; CDR3: ASSGSGYEQY
V: TRBV7-9; J: TRBJ2-2; length: 11; CDR3: ASSLVLAGELF
V: TRBV7-9; J: TRBJ1-5; length: 12; CDR3: ASSSRQGYQPQH
V: TRBV19; J: TRBJ2-1; length: 16; CDR3: ASSISTADSYPYNEQF
V: TRBV19; J: TRBJ2-7; length: 14; CDR3: ASSRLTGAFPYEQY
V: TRBV7-2; J: TRBJ2-7; length: 12; CDR3: ASSLLESSYEQY
V: TRBV5-1; J: TRBJ2-1; length: 12; CDR3: ASEAGGPRNEQF
V: TRBV4-3; J: TRBJ2-5; length: 12; CDR3: ASSQEPGKETQY
V: TRBV18; J: TRBJ2-2; length: 12; CDR3: ASSLTGSTGELF
V: TRBV10-3; J: TRBJ2-7; length: 13; CDR3: AISESVGAGHEQY
V: TRBV7-2; J: TRBJ2-7; length: 12; CDR3: ASSLRRGAYEQY
V: TRBV6-5; J: TRBJ1-4; length: 13; CDR3: ASSYADSAFEKLF
V: TRBV30; J: TRBJ1-1; length: 10; CDR3: ACQGDSTEAF
V: TRBV4-3; J: TRBJ2-3; length: 14; CDR3: ASSQEYARLTDTQY
V: TRBV28; J: TRBJ1-1; length: 16; CDR3: ASSLWGTGRGGNTEAF
V: TRBV5-1; J: TRBJ2-3; length: 14; CDR3: ASSLAFQGAADTQY
V: TRBV7-2; J: TRBJ1-3; length: 13; CDR3: ASSRIQGSGNTIY
V: TRBV7-2; J: TRBJ1-2; length: 13; CDR3: ASSLDTGMGYGYT
V: TRBV7-3; J: TRBJ2-1; length: 14; CDR3: ASSISGNGRYNEQF
V: TRBV6-6; J: TRBJ2-2; length: 12; CDR3: ASTFRQGDGELF
V: TRBV6-5; J: TRBJ1-6; length: 13; CDR3: ASSAGTGGNSPLH
V: TRBV27; J: TRBJ2-5; length: 14; CDR3: ASSLGLTGGQETQY
V: TRBV5-8; J: TRBJ1-3; length: 13; CDR3: ATKTLGQGANTIY
V: TRBV6-5; J: TRBJ2-1; length: 13; CDR3: ASSYSGGVYNEQF
V: TRBV7-2; J: TRBJ1-1; length: 13; CDR3: ASSLDQGQNTEAF
V: TRBV23-1; J: TRBJ2-3; length: 12; CDR3: ASRRGAKEDTQY
V: TRBV6-1; J: TRBJ1-1; length: 11; CDR3: ASSEDRDTEAF
V: TRBV7-6; J: TRBJ2-7; length: 14; CDR3: ASSLGSGGPVYEQY
V: TRBV19; J: TRBJ2-1; length: 13; CDR3: ASDEGALQFGEQF
V: TRBV19; J: TRBJ2-3; length: 12; CDR3: ASSTGHGLPPQY
V: TRBV7-2; J: TRBJ1-1; length: 13; CDR3: ASSLIGQGATEAF
V: TRBV6-5; J: TRBJ1-2; length: 14; CDR3: ASSYKQGRFGYGYT